Below, 31 T cell receptor beta chains from the same sample are listed, as sequenced in a study of T cells in Graves' hyperthyroidism and ophthalmopathy. From RNA transcripts, TCR beta CDR3 regions were amplified. First-round RT-PCR of the TCR CDR3 relied on the HTBI primer set. From the multiplex PCR reads, TCRdb called clonotypes with MiXCR, one entry per CDR3 protein. The data contain 600,000 or so distinct CDR3 sequences, approximately 14% of them seen just once; the ten biggest clones take up roughly 6.9%. The sequenced sample was blood. Source of these receptors: a woman under 30 with Graves' ophthalmopathy.

This clonotype was seen ten or more times. V usage is TRBV7-8 and J usage is TRBJ2-1; 9 bases fit TRBD2. Looked up from germline, CDR1 is SGHVS and CDR2 is FQNEAQ. V shed 2 bases, J shed 5 bases, and the junction held 19 bases outside the gene matches. The CDR3 loop spans 20 amino acids. The CDR3 bases are TGTGCCAGCAGCTTACGCCTTTTCCCTCAGCCTAGCGGGATGGACAATGAGCAGTTCTTC. The encoded protein is CASSLRLFPQPSGMDNEQFF.

CDR3 nucleotide sequence: TGTGCCTGGAGTGTAAGTAGCGGGAGTCACCACATTCAGTACTTC. Protein sequence: CAWSVSSGSHHIQYF. This chain connects TRBV30 to TRBJ2-4, with 9 nucleotides matching TRBD2. In germline, CDR1 is GTSNPN, CDR2 SVGIG (reference sequence). This CDR3 has 15 amino acids. J lost 8 bases, V lost 0 bases, and 8 bases had no gene match.

This clonotype was counted only a few times. The V gene is TRBV28, the J gene TRBJ1-5; 7 nucleotides agree with TRBD1. The length of the CDR3 is 16 residues. The V segment lost 2 bases and the J segment 6 bases; nucleotides outside the gene matches: 10. Per the germline V gene, CDR1 is MDHEN and CDR2 is SYDVKM. This chain's CDR3 is CASSLPDREKSQPQHF. CDR3 sequence (DNA): TGTGCCAGCAGTTTACCCGACAGGGAGAAGAGTCAGCCCCAGCATTTT.

This clonotype was recorded many times. The chain recombines TRBV12-3 or TRBV12-4 with TRBJ1-5; a weak D match, TRBD1 (5 bases). The CDR3 is 14 amino acids. The V end was cut by 5 bases, the J end by 3 bases, with 11 bases between. The DNA for the CDR3 is TGTGCCAGCAGTCCTAGCAGGGACAATCAGCCCCAGCATTTT. Protein: CASSPSRDNQPQHF.

This clonotype occurred many times. The chain joins TRBV20-1 to TRBJ2-1; 14 bases are a match to TRBD2. V was pared by 5 bases and J by 1 base, with 1 base of the junction left unmatched. The CDR3 spans 15 residues. Germline lookup yields CDR1 DFQATT and CDR2 SNEGSKA (reference sequence). CDR3: CSAGTSGRSYNEQFF. The CDR3 DNA sequence: TGCAGTGCTGGGACTAGCGGGAGATCCTACAATGAGCAGTTCTTC.

This chain connects TRBV19 to TRBJ1-6; TRBD1 aligns across 9 bases. The germline CDR1 and CDR2 sequences are LNHDA and SQIVND (reference sequence). The length of the CDR3 is 16 residues. The V segment lost 5 bases and the J segment 7 bases; nucleotides outside the gene matches: 9. CDR3 bases: TGTGCCAGTAGTCTTCGACAGGGGGTTGAAAATTCACCCCTCCACTTT. Its translation is CASSLRQGVENSPLHF.

This clonotype was detected a few times. The rearrangement uses TRBV5-8 and TRBJ2-4; no clear D gene. The CDR3 runs to 16 residues. V shed 0 bases and J shed 3 bases, with 13 bases lying between them. Germline V gene lookup returns CDR1 SGHTS and CDR2 YDEGEE. The CDR3 DNA is TGTGCCAGCAGCTTGGTGGCTTATCTGGTCAAAAACATTCAGTACTTC. This sequence encodes CASSLVAYLVKNIQYF.

In this sample, this clonotype turned up once. The junction does not match germline at one end; this may be a read error. J is TRBJ1-4 and V is TRBV28, with no clear D. The CDR3 runs to 14 residues. CDR1 is MDHEN, CDR2 SYDVKM, per germline. The CDR3 here is CASSVVTSNEKLLF. The CDR3 region has the DNA TGTGCCAGCAGCGTTGTTACGAGTAATGAAAAACTGCTTTTT. The complete variable domain, with remaining parts taken from reference TRBV28 and TRBJ1-4, reads DVKVTQSSRYLVKRTGEKVFLECVQDMDHENMFWYRQDPGLGLRLIYFSYDVKMKEKGDIPEGYSVSREKKERFSLILESASTNQTSMYLCASSVVTSNEKLLFGSGTQLSVL.

V is TRBV12-3 or TRBV12-4 and J is TRBJ2-7; TRBD1 matches 7 bases. Germline trimming cut 4 bases from V and 2 bases from J; bases unmatched to any gene: 11. The CDR3 length is 16 residues. The CDR3: CASSSPPGQLTYEQYF. As DNA, the CDR3 is TGTGCCAGCAGTTCACCCCCGGGACAGCTAACCTACGAGCAGTACTTC.

The chain couples TRBV4-1 to TRBJ2-2, with TRBD2 identical over 8 bases. CDR1 is MGHRA, CDR2 YSYEKL, per germline. J lost 3 bases, V lost 1 base, and 10 bases had no gene match. This CDR3 spans 18 amino acids. The CDR3 reads CASSQVTAGVADTGELFF. The DNA of the CDR3 is TGCGCCAGCAGCCAAGTAACAGCGGGAGTAGCCGACACCGGGGAGCTGTTTTTT.

The chain has TRBV12-3 or TRBV12-4 and TRBJ2-5; 9 nucleotides agree with TRBD1. V gave up 0 bases and J gave up 5 bases; unmatched junction bases: 4. The CDR3 covers 15 residues. The DNA for the CDR3 is TGTGCCAGCAGTTTAGCGACAGGGGGAAGCGAGACCCAGTACTTC. This codes for CASSLATGGSETQYF.

The sample holds many counts of this clonotype. The chain combines TRBV12-3 or TRBV12-4 with TRBJ2-3; 7 bases are shared with TRBD2. The junction had 5 bases not matched to a gene; V was cut back by 3 bases and J by 2 bases. This CDR3 contains 15 residues. Here the CDR3 reads CASSFHSGLTDTQYF. CDR3 nucleotide sequence: TGTGCCAGCAGTTTCCATAGCGGGCTCACAGATACGCAGTATTTT.

This clonotype has at least ten counts. The chain is built from TRBV6-1 and TRBJ2-7; 7 positions match TRBD1. After removal of 7 bases from V and 4 bases from J, the junction contained 4 bases not matched to a gene. Germline V lookup: CDR1 MNHNS, CDR2 SASEGT. This CDR3 is built from 12 residues. The CDR3 protein is CASKGDRYEQYF. The CDR3 DNA reads as TGTGCCAGCAAGGGGGACAGATACGAGCAGTACTTC.

This clonotype came up many times. V gene TRBV24-1 combines with J gene TRBJ2-1; D is unclear. Germline CDR1 is KGHDR and CDR2 is SFDVKD. Trimming took 1 base from V and 6 from J, leaving 3 bases between them. The CDR3 spans 12 residues. The CDR3 loop is CATSDLANEQFF. CDR3 coding DNA: TGTGCCACCAGTGATTTAGCCAATGAGCAGTTCTTC.

The table lists this clonotype with many counts. The gene calls are TRBV7-2 and TRBJ1-4; 7 bases match TRBD1. The germline V gene has CDR1 SGHTA and CDR2 FQGNSA. CDR3 size: 14 residues. After removal of 6 bases from V and 8 bases from J, the junction contained 9 bases not matched to a gene. CDR3 DNA: TGTGCCAGCAGTCGGGACAGCGGGGGGGAAAAACTGTTTTTT. The encoded protein is CASSRDSGGEKLFF.

This clonotype has at least ten counts. The rearrangement joins TRBV24-1 to TRBJ2-2; TRBD1 matches 9 bases. This CDR3 has 16 residues. J gave up 3 bases and V 0 bases, and 1 base lay outside the gene matches. CDR1 and CDR2 from the germline V gene are KGHDR and SFDVKD. CDR3 in DNA: TGTGCCACCAGTGATTTGGGGGACAGGGACACCGGGGAGCTGTTTTTT. Its translation is CATSDLGDRDTGELFF.

V and J are TRBV11-2 and TRBJ1-4, with D maybe TRBD1 (6 bases). Germline V gives CDR1 SGHAT, CDR2 FQNNGV. The germline V and J ends were trimmed by 6 bases and 6 bases, with 11 bases remaining between them. CDR3 length equals 13 residues. CDR3 in amino acids: CASRPTGYEKLFF. As DNA, the CDR3 is TGTGCCAGCAGACCAACAGGGTATGAAAAACTGTTTTTT.

This clonotype was observed many times. The V gene is TRBV2, the J gene TRBJ2-2; perhaps TRBD2 as D (5 bases). CDR3 length: 15 residues. V was trimmed by 2 bases and J by 2 bases, leaving 9 bases between them. Germline V gene data show CDR1 as SNHLY and CDR2 as FYNNEI. The CDR3 sequence: CASSEFGGNTGELFF. CDR3 DNA: TGTGCCAGCAGTGAATTTGGAGGCAACACCGGGGAGCTGTTTTTT.

The table lists this clonotype with many counts. The CDR3 DNA reads as TGTGCTAGTGGTTTGAAGGCCCTTCTGAGCTCCTACAATGAGCAGTTCTTC. Translated, it gives CASGLKALLSSYNEQFF. V gene TRBV12-5 combines with J gene TRBJ2-1; D unclear. Between the trimmed V and J ends, which lost 2 bases and 0 bases, there was a span of 14 bases. There are 17 residues in the CDR3. Germline CDR1 reads LGHNT; CDR2 reads FRNRAP. Full variable domain (remainder filled in from reference TRBV12-5 and TRBJ2-1): DARVTQTPRHKVTEMGQEVTMRCQPILGHNTVFWYRQTMMQGLELLAYFRNRAPLDDSGMPKDRFSAEMPDATLATLKIQPSEPRDSAVYFCASGLKALLSSYNEQFFGPGTRLTVL.

This clonotype has at least ten counts. The V gene is TRBV3-1, the J gene TRBJ1-1; weak D call: TRBD1 (5 bases). From germline, CDR1 is LGHDT and CDR2 YNNKEL (reference sequence). V was cut by 7 bases and J by 10 bases, with 16 bases left in between. CDR3 length: 12 amino acids. As DNA, the CDR3 is TGTGCCAGCACCAACCTGGGGGGGGGAGCTTTCTTT. Translating gives CASTNLGGGAFF.

The table lists this clonotype with many counts. The gene calls are TRBV2 and TRBJ2-5; 12 bases are a match to TRBD1. Trimming cost V 6 bases and J 5 bases; bases outside gene matches: 10. The CDR3 is made up of 16 amino acids. The germline CDR1 and CDR2 sequences are SNHLY and FYNNEI. The CDR3 spells CASSAGTGGALETQYF. CDR3 nucleotide sequence: TGTGCCAGCAGCGCCGGGACAGGGGGCGCCCTGGAGACCCAGTACTTC.

This clonotype has just a few counts. The rearrangement uses TRBV5-8 and TRBJ2-1, with 7 bases lining up with TRBD2. The trim removed 0 bases at V and 5 bases at J, leaving 5 bases unmatched. The CDR3 is made up of 15 amino acids. Germline assignment: CDR1 SGHTS and CDR2 YDEGEE. Here the CDR3 reads CASSLARSGDNEQFF. CDR3 nucleotide sequence: TGTGCCAGCAGCTTGGCCCGAAGCGGGGACAATGAGCAGTTCTTC.

This clonotype was seen ten or more times. The genes are TRBV24-1 and TRBJ2-7; TRBD1 might be the D (6 bases). CDR3 length: 13 residues. Deletions cut 7 bases from V and 5 bases from J, with 14 bases between. Germline V gene lookup returns CDR1 KGHDR and CDR2 SFDVKD. CDR3 in DNA: TGTGCCACCAGCAGGGACACGGTGGACGAGCAGTACTTC. It codes for CATSRDTVDEQYF.

The table lists this clonotype with a few counts. The chain couples TRBV9 to TRBJ2-7, with TRBD2 matching over 11 bases. The CDR3 runs to 16 residues. The V and J ends lost 0 bases and 3 bases, in that order; junction bases with no gene match: 5. Germline-derived CDR1 and CDR2 are SGDLS and YYNGEE. Written as DNA, the CDR3 is TGTGCCAGCAGCGTAGGGCTAGCGGGAGGAGGCTACGAGCAGTACTTC. It translates to CASSVGLAGGGYEQYF. Supplemented by reference TRBV9 and TRBJ2-7, the full variable domain reads DSGVTQTPKHLITATGQRVTLRCSPRSGDLSVYWYQQSLDQGLQFLIQYYNGEERAKGNILERFSAQQFPDLHSELNLSSLELGDSALYFCASSVGLAGGGYEQYFGPGTRLTVT.

The genes are TRBV2 and TRBJ2-7, with D possibly matching TRBD1 (8 bases). Per germline, CDR1 SNHLY and CDR2 FYNNEI. V was pared by 6 bases and J by 5 bases, with 17 bases between. The CDR3 runs 14 residues. The CDR3 DNA sequence: TGTGCCAGCAGGGACAGGGCCCTAGCGGACGAGCAGTACTTC. Protein: CASRDRALADEQYF. Full variable domain (outside the CDR3, taken from reference TRBV2 and TRBJ2-7): EPEVTQTPSHQVTQMGQEVILRCVPISNHLYFYWYRQILGQKVEFLVSFYNNEISEKSEIFDDQFSVERPDGSNFTLKIRSTKLEDSAMYFCASRDRALADEQYFGPGTRLTVT.

This clonotype was observed at least ten times. At one boundary the junction diverges from the germline segment, which might be a read error. The rearrangement links TRBV5-1 to TRBJ2-5, with TRBD1 matching 8 bases. The CDR3 has 14 residues. The V gene's germline CDR1 is SGHRS and CDR2 YFSETQ. The CDR3 DNA reads TGTGCCAGCAGTTCCGGACAGGGCGGGGAGACCCAGTACTTC. It translates to CASSSGQGGETQYF.

In DNA form, the CDR3 reads TGTGCCAGCAGTCCCCGGACTAGCGGGATAGGCAATGAGCAGTTCTTC. Translating gives CASSPRTSGIGNEQFF. The rearrangement links TRBV27 to TRBJ2-1, with 12 bases lining up with TRBD2. This CDR3 region has 16 residues. Unmatched junction bases numbered 8, after V lost 5 bases and J lost 6 bases. Germline V gene sequence: CDR1 MNHEY, CDR2 SMNVEV (reference sequence).

This clonotype has ten or more counts. The rearrangement uses TRBV12-3 or TRBV12-4 and TRBJ1-1; D gene ambiguous. CDR3 length equals 12 residues. V was shortened by 9 bases and J by 1 base, with 9 bases between the two germline ends. The CDR3 DNA is TGTGCCAGTCGGTTGGGGAACACTGAAGCTTTCTTT. It yields the protein CASRLGNTEAFF.

The table lists this clonotype with many counts. This rearrangement joins TRBV28 to TRBJ2-6; D tentatively fits TRBD1 or TRBD2 (5 bases each). V was shortened by 3 bases and J by 0 bases, with 9 bases between the two germline ends. The length of the CDR3 is 16 residues. Germline-derived CDR1 and CDR2 are MDHEN and SYDVKM. CDR3 in amino acids: CASSFGAPSGANVLTF. The CDR3 DNA follows: TGTGCCAGCAGTTTCGGGGCTCCCTCTGGGGCCAACGTCCTGACTTTC.

This clonotype was seen ten or more times. This CDR3 is CASSLIQGDDEQYF. The CDR3 DNA sequence: TGTGCCAGCAGCTTGATACAGGGGGATGACGAGCAGTACTTC. This rearrangement joins TRBV11-2 to TRBJ2-7; 8 bases line up with TRBD1. This CDR3 has 14 residues. V trimming: 3 bases; J trimming: 5 bases; junction bases outside the gene matches: 6. The germline CDR1 and CDR2 sequences are SGHAT and FQNNGV.

In its sample, this clonotype was seen many times. V gene TRBV5-1 combines with J gene TRBJ1-1; 8 bases align to TRBD1. This CDR3 is 13 amino acids long. J lost 7 bases, V lost 3 bases, and 5 bases had no gene match. CDR1 and CDR2 (germline): SGHRS, YFSETQ. CDR3 region: CASSYDRGREAFF. CDR3 sequence (DNA): TGCGCCAGCAGCTACGACAGGGGCCGTGAAGCTTTCTTT.